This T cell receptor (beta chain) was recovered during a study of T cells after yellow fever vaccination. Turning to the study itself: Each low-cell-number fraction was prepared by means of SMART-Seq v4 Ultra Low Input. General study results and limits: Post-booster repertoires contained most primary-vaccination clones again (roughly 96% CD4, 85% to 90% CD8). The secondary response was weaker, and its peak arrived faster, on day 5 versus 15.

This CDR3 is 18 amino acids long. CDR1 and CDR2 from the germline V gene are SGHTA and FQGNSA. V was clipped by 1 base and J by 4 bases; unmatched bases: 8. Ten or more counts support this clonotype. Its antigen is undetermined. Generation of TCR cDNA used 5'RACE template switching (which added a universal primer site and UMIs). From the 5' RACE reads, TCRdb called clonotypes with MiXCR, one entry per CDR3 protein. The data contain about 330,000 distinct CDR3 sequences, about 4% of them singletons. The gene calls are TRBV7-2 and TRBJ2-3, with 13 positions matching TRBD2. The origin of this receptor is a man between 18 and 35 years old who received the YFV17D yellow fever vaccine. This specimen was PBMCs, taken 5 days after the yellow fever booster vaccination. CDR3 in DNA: TGTGCCAGCAGCTTAGTTGCCGGGACTAGCGGGGCCCCAGATACGCAGTATTTT. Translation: CASSLVAGTSGAPDTQYF.